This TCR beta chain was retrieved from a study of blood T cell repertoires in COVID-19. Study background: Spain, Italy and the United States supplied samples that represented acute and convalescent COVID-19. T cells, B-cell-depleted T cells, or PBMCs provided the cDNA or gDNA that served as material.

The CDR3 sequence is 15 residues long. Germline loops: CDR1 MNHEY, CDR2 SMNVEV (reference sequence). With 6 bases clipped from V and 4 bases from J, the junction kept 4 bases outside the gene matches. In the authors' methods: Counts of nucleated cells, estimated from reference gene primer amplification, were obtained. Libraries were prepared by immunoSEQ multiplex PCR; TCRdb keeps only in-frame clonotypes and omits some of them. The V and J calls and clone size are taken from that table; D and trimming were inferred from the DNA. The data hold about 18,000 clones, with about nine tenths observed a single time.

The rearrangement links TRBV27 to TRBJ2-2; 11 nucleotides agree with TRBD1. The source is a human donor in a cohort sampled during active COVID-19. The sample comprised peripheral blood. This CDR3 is CASRRTGGVTGELFF. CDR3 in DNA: TGTGCCAGCAGAAGGACAGGGGGCGTCACCGGGGAGCTGTTTTTT.